A selection of T cell receptor beta chains follows, all from one sample in a study of response to subunit inactivated influenza vaccine. TCRdb re-called the RT-PCR reads through MiXCR, storing one row per CDR3 protein. Counted here are a few hundred thousand distinct CDR3 sequences, 14% occurring once; the ten biggest clones make up more than 9.5%. The sample consisted of PBMCs from blood, taken 12 days after vaccination. These receptors all come from a man aged 45-65 years who received an inactivated influenza vaccine. CDR3s leave out the opening cysteine and the closing phenylalanine or tryptophan. A row's size may be missing; if present it is once, few, many or a size class.

>TRBV20-1|TRBJ1-2|few
SASPTVRYGYT
>TRBV13|TRBJ1-3|few
ASSFRSASGNTIY
>TRBV12-3/TRBV12-4|TRBJ1-1|NA
ASSYSGTGVTEAF
>TRBV20-1|TRBJ2-5|few
SARDGSGVRQETQY
>TRBV6-1|TRBJ1-2|NA
ASSTGQSYGYT
>TRBV20-1|TRBJ2-7|NA
SAKRDSYEQY
>TRBV20-1|TRBJ2-7|few
SGFGATYEQY
>TRBV5-1|TRBJ2-7|NA
ASSLRTATYEQY
>TRBV29-1|TRBJ1-2|NA
SVRDSGTSNYGYT
>TRBV10-3|TRBJ1-6|NA
AIRRDYNSPLH
>TRBV5-6|TRBJ2-2|few
ASSLFAGRNTGELF
>TRBV6-5|TRBJ1-2|few
ASSNPRGGYGYT
>TRBV10-3|TRBJ2-5|NA
AISESSGQGVRKY
>TRBV6-1|TRBJ2-7|NA
ASRLLVGDFYEQY
>TRBV28|TRBJ2-7|few
ASSEPGQGSYEQY
>TRBV7-2|TRBJ2-7|few
ASSPFRERSYEQY
>TRBV12-3/TRBV12-4|TRBJ1-1|few
ASSFGRTEAF
>TRBV12-3/TRBV12-4|TRBJ2-3|few
ASSYSTGWGTDTQY
>TRBV2|TRBJ2-5|few
ASTPGTSGRETQY
>TRBV20-1|TRBJ2-1|many
SADREGLAGNEQF